One sample yielded the 16 T cell receptor beta chains listed below, sequenced in a study of human T cells and chemical hapten exposure. As for time point: patch test 2, 6 weeks after DPC sensitization. Treatment specified: therapeutic diphenylcyclopropenone sensitization with weekly scalp DPC. MiXCR was run by TCRdb on the RACE reads, yielding one entry per CDR3 protein. The top ten clones hold about 2.5% of a sample with tens of thousands of distinct CDR3 sequences, about 9.4% of them seen once. The material sequenced was whole blood, taken in connection with sensitization to the hapten diphenylcyclopropenone (DPC). These receptors all stem from a woman in her twenties or thirties with alopecia areata. Some clones in this sample may be carry-over from other donors' samples.

The J gene is TRBJ1-5, the V gene TRBV20-1; D ambiguous. V was clipped by 5 bases and J by 0 bases, with 8 bases between them. CDR1 DFQATT and CDR2 SNEGSKA come from the germline V gene (reference sequence). This CDR3 has 13 residues. The CDR3 DNA sequence: TGCAGTGCTGTTGACCATAGCAATCAGCCCCAGCATTTT. Translation gives CSAVDHSNQPQHF.

This clonotype was observed at least ten times. The genes are TRBV4-3 and TRBJ2-7; TRBD2 matches 7 bases. The CDR3 covers 15 residues. CDR1 LGHNA and CDR2 YSLEER come from the germline V gene. The V gene end was trimmed by 1 base and the J gene end by 2 bases; junction bases not matched to a gene: 5. In DNA form, the CDR3 reads TGCGCCAGCAGCCAAGCGCTAGCGGCAACCTACGAGCAGTACTTC. This sequence encodes CASSQALAATYEQYF.

At least ten counts were recorded for this clonotype. In DNA form, the CDR3 reads TGTGCCAGCAGTGCGATCCCTAGCGGGGCTTCCACAGATACGCAGTATTTT. This sequence encodes CASSAIPSGASTDTQYF. The chain links TRBV2 to TRBJ2-3; 9 nucleotides match TRBD2. The germline gives CDR1 SNHLY, CDR2 FYNNEI. The length of the CDR3 is 17 residues. V lost 4 bases to trimming and J lost 2 bases; unmatched junction nucleotides: 10.

This clonotype was seen ten or more times. The V and J genes are TRBV7-8 and TRBJ2-1; 8 nucleotides align to TRBD2. Germline-derived CDR1 and CDR2 are SGHVS and FQNEAQ. With V trimmed by 6 bases and J by 10 bases, 14 bases remained unmatched. This CDR3 contains 15 residues. The CDR3 loop reads CASSRGLAPGGEQFF. The CDR3, as DNA: TGTGCCAGCAGTAGAGGACTAGCCCCCGGGGGGGAGCAGTTCTTC.

In its sample, this clonotype was seen many times. The J gene is TRBJ2-1, the V gene TRBV20-1; possible D gene TRBD2, 6 bases. Looked up from germline, CDR1 is DFQATT and CDR2 is SNEGSKA (reference sequence). The V end was cut by 6 bases, the J end by 8 bases, with 17 bases between. The CDR3 runs to 13 residues. Here the CDR3 reads CSANMQWGDEQFF. Written as DNA, the CDR3 is TGCAGTGCCAATATGCAGTGGGGGGATGAGCAGTTCTTC.

This clonotype was seen a handful of times. The V call is TRBV20-1, the J call TRBJ1-1; D not resolved. Germline CDR1 reads DFQATT; CDR2 reads SNEGSKA (reference sequence). Trimming left V 3 bases short and J 2 bases short, with 10 bases between. The CDR3 length is 13 residues. CDR3 sequence (DNA): TGCAGTGCTAGGAGTGGTACTAACACTGAAGCTTTCTTT. Its translation is CSARSGTNTEAFF.

V usage is TRBV29-1 and J usage is TRBJ2-7; maybe TRBD1 (6 bases). CDR3 size: 12 residues. V lost 4 bases to trimming and J lost 3 bases, with 10 bases between them. In germline, CDR1 is SQVTM, CDR2 ANQGSEA. CDR3 region: CSVGVRGYEQYF. The CDR3 DNA is TGCAGCGTTGGTGTCAGGGGCTACGAGCAGTACTTC.

V and J are TRBV6-1 and TRBJ1-3; 7 bases map to TRBD1. The CDR3 covers 14 residues. V shed 4 bases and J 2 bases; nucleotides not matched to a gene: 2. The germline CDR1 and CDR2 sequences are MNHNS and SASEGT. Here the CDR3 reads CASSVDRAGNTIYF. As DNA, the CDR3 is TGTGCCAGCAGTGTAGACAGGGCTGGAAACACCATATATTTT.

Many counts were recorded for this clonotype. The chain recombines TRBV29-1 with TRBJ2-1; 9 nucleotides match TRBD2. CDR3 size: 12 residues. The germline gives CDR1 SQVTM, CDR2 ANQGSEA. The V segment lost 5 bases and the J segment 6 bases; nucleotides outside the gene matches: 2. CDR3 region: CSVQTSGNEQFF. The CDR3, as DNA: TGCAGCGTTCAGACTAGCGGCAATGAGCAGTTCTTC.

In its sample, this clonotype was seen many times. The rearrangement joins TRBV20-1 to TRBJ1-6, with unresolved D. Germline V gene data show CDR1 as DFQATT and CDR2 as SNEGSKA (reference sequence). V lost 5 bases to trimming and J lost 5 bases, with 19 bases between them. The CDR3 extends over 16 amino acids. CDR3 residues: CSAPVSFGGDNSPLHF. The CDR3, as DNA: TGCAGTGCTCCCGTGAGCTTCGGTGGAGATAATTCACCCCTCCACTTT.

V gene TRBV5-4 combines with J gene TRBJ2-7; 9 bases agree with TRBD1. Germline lookup yields CDR1 SGHNT and CDR2 YYREEE (reference sequence). J gave up 5 bases and V 2 bases, and 5 bases lay outside the gene matches. This CDR3 contains 14 residues. The CDR3 bases are TGTGCCAGCAGCTTTTCCGGGACAGGGAACGAGCAGTACTTC. It translates to CASSFSGTGNEQYF.

This clonotype was picked up a small number of times. The chain has TRBV2 and TRBJ2-3; 7 bases agree with TRBD1. Germline V gene data show CDR1 as SNHLY and CDR2 as FYNNEI. CDR3 length: 15 residues. V shed 1 base, J shed 3 bases, and the junction held 4 bases outside the gene matches. CDR3 nucleotides: TGTGCCAGCAGTGAAGGGTTGACAGGGACAGATACGCAGTATTTT. Protein product: CASSEGLTGTDTQYF.

J is TRBJ2-2 and V is TRBV12-3 or TRBV12-4; TRBD1 agrees at 9 bases. The V gene end was trimmed by 6 bases and the J gene end by 8 bases; junction bases not matched to a gene: 13. CDR3 length: 16 amino acids. The CDR3 coding sequence is TGTGCCAGCAGATTACCCGGGACAGGGTCTTCTGGGGAGCTGTTTTTT. It encodes CASRLPGTGSSGELFF.

This clonotype was detected a few times. The chain links TRBV19 to TRBJ1-2; maybe TRBD1 (5 bases). This CDR3 is 14 amino acids long. Germline V gives CDR1 LNHDA, CDR2 SQIVND (reference sequence). V dropped 2 bases and J dropped 4 bases, with 11 bases sitting between them. CDR3 nucleotides: TGTGCCAGTAGTATACAGGGAGGCGGCTATGGCTACACCTTC. Amino acid sequence: CASSIQGGGYGYTF.

In its sample, this clonotype was seen a few times. The chain is built from TRBV6-2 or TRBV6-3 and TRBJ2-7; D unclear. Germline V gene sequence: CDR1 MNHEY, CDR2 SVGEGT. This CDR3 comprises 15 residues. V lost 0 bases and J 0 bases, leaving 9 bases between the germline ends. CDR3 DNA: TGTGCCAGCAGTTACTCGTCGGGTATCTCCTACGAGCAGTACTTC. Its protein is CASSYSSGISYEQYF.

This clonotype was counted at least ten times. The rearrangement uses TRBV3-1 and TRBJ1-2, with D tentatively TRBD1 (6 bases). The CDR3 extends over 15 amino acids. The germline CDR1 and CDR2 sequences are LGHDT and YNNKEL (reference sequence). V was shortened by 1 base and J by 7 bases, with 16 bases between the two germline ends. CDR3 bases: TGTGCCAGCAGCCAAGTCACCACGGGGGGCGGTGGCTACACCTTC. Translated, it gives CASSQVTTGGGGYTF.